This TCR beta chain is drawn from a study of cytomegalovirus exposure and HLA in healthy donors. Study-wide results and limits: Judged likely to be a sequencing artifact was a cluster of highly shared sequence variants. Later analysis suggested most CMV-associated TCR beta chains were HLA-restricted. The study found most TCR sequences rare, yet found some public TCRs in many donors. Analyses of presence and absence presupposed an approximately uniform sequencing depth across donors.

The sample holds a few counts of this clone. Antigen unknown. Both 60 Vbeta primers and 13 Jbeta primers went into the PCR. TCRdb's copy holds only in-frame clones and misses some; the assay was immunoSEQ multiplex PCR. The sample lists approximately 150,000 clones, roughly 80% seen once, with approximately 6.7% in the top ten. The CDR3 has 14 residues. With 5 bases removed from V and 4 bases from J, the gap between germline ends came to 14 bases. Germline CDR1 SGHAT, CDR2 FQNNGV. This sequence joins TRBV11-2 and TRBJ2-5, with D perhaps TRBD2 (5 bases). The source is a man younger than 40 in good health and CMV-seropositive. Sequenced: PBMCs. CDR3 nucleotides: TGTGCCAGCAGCGTCCTAGGAGGTACAGAGACCCAGTACTTC. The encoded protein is CASSVLGGTETQYF.